Below are 18 T cell receptor beta chains sequenced from a single sample in a study of cytomegalovirus exposure and HLA in healthy donors. A multiplex PCR was run with 60 Vbeta primers and 13 Jbeta primers. Measured with immunoSEQ multiplex PCR; TCRdb has only the in-frame clones, and not every one. In total, the table holds approximately 150,000 clones. Sequencing used PBMCs. Receptors originate from a young woman in good health and CMV-seronegative.

In DNA form, the CDR3 reads TGTGCCAGCTCCTGGGGGACAGGGTCCAGCACTGAAGCTTTCTTT. It specifies CASSWGTGSSTEAFF. The chain combines TRBV9 with TRBJ1-1, with TRBD1 matching over 9 bases. The CDR3 length is 15 residues. Trimming took 7 bases from V and 4 from J; bases not matched to a gene: 11. CDR1 and CDR2 (germline): SGDLS, YYNGEE.

This chain links TRBV29-1 with TRBJ2-5; a weak D match, TRBD1 (6 bases). This CDR3 spans 11 amino acids. The V and J ends lost 8 bases and 5 bases respectively, with 12 bases between them. CDR1 and CDR2 (germline): SQVTM, ANQGSEA. Here the CDR3 DNA reads TGCAGCACAGGGCGGAGGGAGACCCAGTACTTC. Protein product: CSTGRRETQYF.

The gene calls are TRBV7-9 and TRBJ1-1, with D possibly TRBD1 on 5 matching bases. CDR3 length: 15 residues. V gave up 2 bases and J gave up 0 bases, with 10 bases separating them. Germline V lookup: CDR1 SEHNR, CDR2 FQNEAQ (reference sequence). CDR3 in amino acids: CASSLYAGMNTEAFF. The CDR3 DNA reads as TGTGCCAGCAGCTTATATGCAGGGATGAACACTGAAGCTTTCTTT.

J is TRBJ2-5 and V is TRBV13, with a weak D call TRBD2 (5 bases). Germline CDR1 and CDR2: PRHDT and FYEKMQ (reference sequence). V lost 3 bases and J 2 bases, leaving 13 bases between the germline ends. This CDR3 is 15 amino acids long. The chain's CDR3 is CASSFPSLGQETQYF. CDR3 sequence (DNA): TGTGCCAGCAGCTTCCCTAGCTTGGGGCAAGAGACCCAGTACTTC.

The CDR3 sequence is CASSLDYREQFF. The CDR3 region has the DNA TGTGCCAGCAGTTTGGACTACCGCGAGCAGTTCTTC. This chain connects TRBV7-9 to TRBJ2-1, with a weak D call TRBD2 (6 bases). The germline V and J ends were trimmed by 6 bases and 10 bases, with 13 bases remaining between them. The CDR3 has 12 residues. Looked up from germline, CDR1 is SEHNR and CDR2 is FQNEAQ (reference sequence).

The chain joins TRBV4-1 to TRBJ2-3; 11 bases match TRBD2. CDR1 and CDR2 from the germline V gene are MGHRA and YSYEKL. This CDR3 region has 18 residues. Trimming removed 0 bases from V and 5 bases from J; junction bases left unmatched: 10. This CDR3 is CASSQEPIAGGQGDTQYF. The CDR3 coding sequence is TGCGCCAGCAGCCAAGAACCTATAGCGGGAGGGCAAGGAGATACGCAGTATTTT.

V and J are TRBV27 and TRBJ2-7; D is undetermined. Deletions cut 0 bases from V and 4 bases from J, with 10 bases between. The CDR3 covers 14 residues. Germline V CDR1 and CDR2: MNHEY, SMNVEV (reference sequence). For the CDR3, the DNA is TGTGCCAGCAGTTTATCGTCTAACAGTTACGAGCAGTACTTC. The encoded protein is CASSLSSNSYEQYF.

The J gene is TRBJ2-3, the V gene TRBV5-4, with 9 positions matching TRBD1. After removal of 4 bases from V and 4 bases from J, the junction contained 4 bases not matched to a gene. Per germline, CDR1 SGHNT and CDR2 YYREEE (reference sequence). This CDR3 is built from 14 residues. The CDR3 region has the DNA TGTGCCAGCAGCGATAGGACAGGGGCAGATACGCAGTATTTT. Translated, it gives CASSDRTGADTQYF.

This chain links TRBV27 with TRBJ1-6; unclear D gene. CDR3 length: 16 residues. V was pared by 5 bases and J by 0 bases, with 11 bases between. In germline, CDR1 is MNHEY, CDR2 SMNVEV (reference sequence). CDR3 sequence: CASSPNLSSYNSPLHF. The CDR3 nucleotides are TGTGCCAGCAGTCCTAACCTGAGCTCCTATAATTCACCCCTCCACTTT.

The chain employs TRBV19 and TRBJ2-1; 7 bases align to TRBD2. Germline CDR1 LNHDA, CDR2 SQIVND (reference sequence). The CDR3 runs to 15 residues. Trimming at V came to 5 bases and at J to 8 bases, leaving 12 bases not matched to a gene. In DNA form, the CDR3 reads TGTGCCAGTAGTGGGACGGGAGGCCCGGCCCATGAGCAGTTCTTC. It translates to CASSGTGGPAHEQFF.

The chain is built from TRBV27 and TRBJ2-1, with 7 positions matching TRBD1. The trim removed 2 bases at V and 4 bases at J, leaving 5 bases unmatched. Germline V CDR1 and CDR2: MNHEY, SMNVEV (reference sequence). This CDR3 has 15 residues. CDR3 in DNA: TGTGCCAGCAGTTTAAAAGGGGGCTCTTACAATGAGCAGTTCTTC. It codes for CASSLKGGSYNEQFF.

The J gene is TRBJ2-7, the V gene TRBV6-1; D possibly corresponds to TRBD2 (5 bases). Deletions cut 4 bases from V and 4 bases from J, with 17 bases between. CDR3 size: 15 residues. Germline V gives CDR1 MNHNS, CDR2 SASEGT. CDR3 sequence: CASSGRQLSGYEQYF. The CDR3, as DNA: TGTGCCAGCAGTGGCCGCCAGTTGTCGGGGTACGAGCAGTACTTC.

V is TRBV5-1 and J is TRBJ2-7, with 7 bases lining up with TRBD1. With V trimmed by 2 bases and J by 2 bases, 4 bases remained unmatched. CDR1 and CDR2 (germline): SGHRS, YFSETQ. The CDR3 runs 14 residues. CDR3 nucleotide sequence: TGCGCCAGCAGCTTTACAGGGGTGACCTACGAGCAGTACTTC. Its translation: CASSFTGVTYEQYF.

The chain has TRBV6-6 and TRBJ2-6; D is unresolved. With 0 bases removed from V and 4 bases from J, the gap between germline ends came to 4 bases. The CDR3 runs 14 residues. In germline, CDR1 is MNHNY, CDR2 SVGAGI (reference sequence). CDR3: CASSYSLGANVLTF. In DNA form, the CDR3 reads TGTGCCAGCAGTTACTCCCTAGGGGCCAACGTCCTGACTTTC.

The rearrangement joins TRBV2 to TRBJ2-7; 8 nucleotides align to TRBD1. V shed 6 bases, J shed 0 bases, and the junction held 4 bases outside the gene matches. CDR3 length: 14 amino acids. Germline-derived CDR1 and CDR2 are SNHLY and FYNNEI. As DNA, the CDR3 is TGTGCCAGCAGGGGACAGGCTAGCTCCTACGAGCAGTACTTC. Its translation: CASRGQASSYEQYF.

The J gene is TRBJ2-1, the V gene TRBV7-3, with 13 bases identical to TRBD2. The CDR3 covers 17 residues. With 6 bases clipped from V and 2 bases from J, the junction kept 7 bases outside the gene matches. Germline assignment: CDR1 SGHTA and CDR2 FQGTGA. Written as DNA, the CDR3 is TGTGCCAGCAGTTCTGGACTAGCGGGAGCGCCCTACAATGAGCAGTTCTTC. It translates to CASSSGLAGAPYNEQFF.

The CDR3, as DNA: TGTGCCAGAAGTTCCGGGACAGATAATTCACCCCTCCACTTT. It encodes CARSSGTDNSPLHF. V and J are TRBV5-3 and TRBJ1-6; 7 nucleotides line up with TRBD1. TRBV5-3 is identified as an open reading frame with a role that is uncertain. The CDR3 consists of 14 residues. After removal of 5 bases from V and 5 bases from J, the junction contained 4 bases not matched to a gene.

The rearrangement joins TRBV6-5 to TRBJ1-3; tentatively, D is TRBD1 (5 bases). Germline values: CDR1 MNHEY, CDR2 SVGAGI. The V and J ends lost 11 bases and 4 bases respectively, with 15 bases between them. The CDR3 sequence is 13 residues long. CDR3 in amino acids: CAVRPGSGNTIYF. CDR3 in DNA: TGTGCCGTACGCCCAGGGTCCGGAAACACCATATATTTT.